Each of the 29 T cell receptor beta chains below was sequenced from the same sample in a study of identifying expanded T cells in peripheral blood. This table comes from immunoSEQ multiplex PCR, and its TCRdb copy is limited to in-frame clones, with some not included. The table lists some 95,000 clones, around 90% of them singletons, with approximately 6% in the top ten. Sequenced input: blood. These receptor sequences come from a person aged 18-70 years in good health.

CDR3 coding DNA: TGTGCCAGCAGCCCTGCCGGGGCGGGGACTGAAGCTTTCTTT. It encodes CASSPAGAGTEAFF. The chain uses TRBV7-2 and TRBJ1-1; D might be TRBD1 (5 bases). There are 14 residues in the CDR3. CDR1 and CDR2 (germline): SGHTA, FQGNSA. V lost 5 bases and J lost 5, with 15 bases in between.

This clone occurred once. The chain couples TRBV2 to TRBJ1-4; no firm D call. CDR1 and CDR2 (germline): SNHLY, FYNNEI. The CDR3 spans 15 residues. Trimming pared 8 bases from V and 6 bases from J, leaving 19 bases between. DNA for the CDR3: TGTGCCAGCGAACAAAAGGGAGTAGGCGATGAAAAACTGTTTTTT. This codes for CASEQKGVGDEKLFF.

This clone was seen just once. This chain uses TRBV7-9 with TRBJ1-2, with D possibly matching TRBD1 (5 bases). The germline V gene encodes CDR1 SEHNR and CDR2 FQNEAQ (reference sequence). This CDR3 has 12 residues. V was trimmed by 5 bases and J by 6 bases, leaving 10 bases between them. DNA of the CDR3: TGTGCCAGCAGCACGCAGGGTGATGGCTACACCTTC. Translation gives CASSTQGDGYTF. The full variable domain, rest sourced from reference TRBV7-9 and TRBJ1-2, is DTGVSQNPRHKITKRGQNVTFRCDPISEHNRLYWYRQTLGQGPEFLTYFQNEAQLEKSRLLSDRFSAERPKGSFSTLEIQRTEQGDSAMYLCASSTQGDGYTFGSGTRLTVV.

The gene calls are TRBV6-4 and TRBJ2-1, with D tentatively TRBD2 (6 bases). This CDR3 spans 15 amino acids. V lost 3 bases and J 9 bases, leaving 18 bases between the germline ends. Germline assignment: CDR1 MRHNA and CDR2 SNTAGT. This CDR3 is CASSELWEATTEQFF. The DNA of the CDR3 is TGTGCCAGCAGTGAACTGTGGGAGGCAACTACTGAGCAGTTCTTC.

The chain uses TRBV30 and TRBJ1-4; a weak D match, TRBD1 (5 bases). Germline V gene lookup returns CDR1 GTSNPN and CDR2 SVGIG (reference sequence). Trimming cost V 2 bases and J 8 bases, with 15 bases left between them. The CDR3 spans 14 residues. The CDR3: CAWSPGTSWEKLFF. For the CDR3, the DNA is TGTGCCTGGAGTCCCGGGACCTCGTGGGAAAAACTGTTTTTT.

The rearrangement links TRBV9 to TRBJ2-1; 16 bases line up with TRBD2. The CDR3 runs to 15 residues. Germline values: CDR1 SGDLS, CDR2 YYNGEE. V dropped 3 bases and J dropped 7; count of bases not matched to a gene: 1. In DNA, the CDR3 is TGTGCCAGCAGCGCGGGACTAGCGGGAGGGAATGAGCAGTTCTTC. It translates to CASSAGLAGGNEQFF.

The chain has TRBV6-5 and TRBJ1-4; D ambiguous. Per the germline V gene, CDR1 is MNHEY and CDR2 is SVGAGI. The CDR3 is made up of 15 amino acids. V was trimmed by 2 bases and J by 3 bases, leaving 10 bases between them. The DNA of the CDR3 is TGTGCCAGCAGTTACCGGGGAGGCTCTAATGAAAAACTGTTTTTT. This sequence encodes CASSYRGGSNEKLFF.

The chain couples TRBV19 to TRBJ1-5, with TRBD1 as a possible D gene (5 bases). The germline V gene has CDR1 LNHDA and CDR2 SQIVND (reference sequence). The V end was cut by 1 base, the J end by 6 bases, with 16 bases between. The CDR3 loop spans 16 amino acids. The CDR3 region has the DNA TGTGCCAGTAGTATAGCGGGGCAGCTTCCCACTCAGCCCCAGCATTTT. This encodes CASSIAGQLPTQPQHF.

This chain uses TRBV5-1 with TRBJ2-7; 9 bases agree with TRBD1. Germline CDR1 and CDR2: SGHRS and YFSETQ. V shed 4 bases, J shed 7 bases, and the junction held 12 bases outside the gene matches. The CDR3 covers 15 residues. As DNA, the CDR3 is TGCGCCAGCAGCATCCGGACAGGGGAATCGGGGGAGCAGTACTTC. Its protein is CASSIRTGESGEQYF.

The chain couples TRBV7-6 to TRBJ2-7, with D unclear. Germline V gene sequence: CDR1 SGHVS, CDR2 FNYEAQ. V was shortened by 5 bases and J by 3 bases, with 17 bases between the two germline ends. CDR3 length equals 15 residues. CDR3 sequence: CASSPLYDPSYEQYF. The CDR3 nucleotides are TGTGCCAGCAGCCCACTCTATGACCCCAGCTACGAGCAGTACTTC.

CDR3 in DNA: TGTGCCAGCAGCTTTTCGGGGCAAAAGGGCTACGAGCAGTACTTC. Protein product: CASSFSGQKGYEQYF. This chain joins TRBV13 and TRBJ2-7, with D perhaps assigned TRBD1 or TRBD2 (5 bases each). Germline CDR1 and CDR2: PRHDT and FYEKMQ (reference sequence). This CDR3 has 15 amino acids. Deletions cut 3 bases from V and 3 bases from J, with 15 bases between.

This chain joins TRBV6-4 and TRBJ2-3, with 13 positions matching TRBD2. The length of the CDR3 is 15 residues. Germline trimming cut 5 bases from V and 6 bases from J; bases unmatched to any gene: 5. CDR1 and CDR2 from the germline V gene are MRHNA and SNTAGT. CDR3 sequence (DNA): TGTGCCAGCAGTCTCGGACTAGCGGGAGCGGATACGCAGTATTTT. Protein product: CASSLGLAGADTQYF.

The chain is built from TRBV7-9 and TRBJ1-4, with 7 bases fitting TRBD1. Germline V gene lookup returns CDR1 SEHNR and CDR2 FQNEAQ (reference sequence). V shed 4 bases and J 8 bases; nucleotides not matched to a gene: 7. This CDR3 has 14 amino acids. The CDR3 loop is CASSSQGFEEKLFF. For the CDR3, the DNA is TGTGCCAGCAGCTCACAGGGGTTTGAGGAAAAACTGTTTTTT.

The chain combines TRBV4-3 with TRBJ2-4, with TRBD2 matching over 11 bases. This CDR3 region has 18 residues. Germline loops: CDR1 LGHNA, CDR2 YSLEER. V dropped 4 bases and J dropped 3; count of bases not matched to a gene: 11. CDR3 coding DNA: TGCGCCAGCAGCCTTTTTCGGATTAGCGGGAGGGTCAAAAACATTCAGTACTTC. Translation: CASSLFRISGRVKNIQYF.

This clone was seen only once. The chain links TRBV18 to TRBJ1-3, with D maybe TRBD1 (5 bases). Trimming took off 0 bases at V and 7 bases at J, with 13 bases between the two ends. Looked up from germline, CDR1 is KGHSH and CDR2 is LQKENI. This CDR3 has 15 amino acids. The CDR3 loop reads CASSPPSTGANTIYF. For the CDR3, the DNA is TGTGCCAGCTCACCACCTTCGACCGGGGCCAACACCATATATTTT.

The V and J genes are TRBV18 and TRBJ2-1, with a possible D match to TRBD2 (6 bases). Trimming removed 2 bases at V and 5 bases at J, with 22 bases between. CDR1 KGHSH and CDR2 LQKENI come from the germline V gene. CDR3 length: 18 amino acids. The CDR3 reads CASSPWSQGIGGDNEQFF. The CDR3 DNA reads TGTGCCAGCTCACCATGGTCTCAGGGTATTGGAGGGGACAATGAGCAGTTCTTC.

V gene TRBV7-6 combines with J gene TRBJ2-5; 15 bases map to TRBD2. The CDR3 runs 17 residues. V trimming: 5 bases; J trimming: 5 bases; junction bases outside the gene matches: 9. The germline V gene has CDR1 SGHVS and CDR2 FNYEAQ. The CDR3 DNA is TGTGCCAGCAGCCGCCTGGGGACTAGCGGGGGGCCTGAGACCCAGTACTTC. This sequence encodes CASSRLGTSGGPETQYF.

CDR3 amino acids: CSVDTIYSYNEQFF. Here the CDR3 DNA reads TGCAGCGTTGACACTATTTACTCCTACAATGAGCAGTTCTTC. This chain joins TRBV29-1 and TRBJ2-1; D remains unclear. Trimming removed 3 bases at V and 0 bases at J, with 9 bases between. This CDR3 region has 14 residues. The germline gives CDR1 SQVTM, CDR2 ANQGSEA.

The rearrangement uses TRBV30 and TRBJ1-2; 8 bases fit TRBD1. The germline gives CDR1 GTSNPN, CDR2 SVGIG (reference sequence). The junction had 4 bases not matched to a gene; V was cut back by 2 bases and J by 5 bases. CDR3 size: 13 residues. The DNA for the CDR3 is TGTGCCTGGAGTAGGACAGGGTTTTATGGCTACACCTTC. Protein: CAWSRTGFYGYTF.

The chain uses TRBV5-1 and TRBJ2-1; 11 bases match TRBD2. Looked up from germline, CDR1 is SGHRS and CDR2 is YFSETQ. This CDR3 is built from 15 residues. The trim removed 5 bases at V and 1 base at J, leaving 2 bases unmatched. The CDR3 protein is CASSSSGGSYNEQFF. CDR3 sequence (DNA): TGCGCCAGCAGTTCTAGCGGGGGGTCCTACAATGAGCAGTTCTTC.

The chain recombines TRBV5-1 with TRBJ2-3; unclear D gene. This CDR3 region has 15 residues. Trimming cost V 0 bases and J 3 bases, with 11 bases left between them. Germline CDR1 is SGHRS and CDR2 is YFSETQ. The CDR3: CASSLEWRDTDTQYF. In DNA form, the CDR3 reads TGCGCCAGCAGCTTGGAATGGAGAGATACAGATACGCAGTATTTT.

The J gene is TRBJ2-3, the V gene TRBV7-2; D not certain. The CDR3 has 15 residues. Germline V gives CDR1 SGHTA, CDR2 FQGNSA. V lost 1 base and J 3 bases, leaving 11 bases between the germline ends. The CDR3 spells CASSLGTRLTDTQYF. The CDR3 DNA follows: TGTGCCAGCAGCTTAGGCACTCGGTTGACAGATACGCAGTATTTT.

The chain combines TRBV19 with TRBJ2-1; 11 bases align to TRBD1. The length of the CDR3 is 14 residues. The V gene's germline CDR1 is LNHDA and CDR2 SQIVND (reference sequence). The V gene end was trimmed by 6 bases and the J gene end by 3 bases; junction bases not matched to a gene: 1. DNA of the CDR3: TGTGCCAGTAGGGACAGGGGGCTCTACAATGAGCAGTTCTTC. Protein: CASRDRGLYNEQFF.

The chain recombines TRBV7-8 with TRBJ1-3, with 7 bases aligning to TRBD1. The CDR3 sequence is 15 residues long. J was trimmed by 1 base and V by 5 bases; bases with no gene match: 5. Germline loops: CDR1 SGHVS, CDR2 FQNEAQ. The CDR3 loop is CASSVVQGSGNTIYF. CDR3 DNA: TGTGCCAGCAGCGTAGTACAGGGGTCTGGAAACACCATATATTTT.

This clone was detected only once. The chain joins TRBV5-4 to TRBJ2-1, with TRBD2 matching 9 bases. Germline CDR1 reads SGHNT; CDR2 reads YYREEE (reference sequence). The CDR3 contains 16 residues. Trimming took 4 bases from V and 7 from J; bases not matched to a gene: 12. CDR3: CASSDPTSGPINEQFF. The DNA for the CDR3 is TGTGCCAGCAGCGACCCGACTAGCGGCCCGATAAATGAGCAGTTCTTC.

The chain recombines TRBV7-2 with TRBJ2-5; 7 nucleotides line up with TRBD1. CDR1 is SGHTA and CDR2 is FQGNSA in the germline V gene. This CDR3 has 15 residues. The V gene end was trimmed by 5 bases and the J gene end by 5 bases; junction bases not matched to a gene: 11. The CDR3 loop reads CASSPGGHQGETQYF. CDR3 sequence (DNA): TGTGCCAGCAGCCCAGGGGGACACCAAGGGGAGACCCAGTACTTC.

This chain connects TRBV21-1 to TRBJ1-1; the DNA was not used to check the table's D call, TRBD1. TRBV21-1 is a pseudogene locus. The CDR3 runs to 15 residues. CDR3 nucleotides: TGTGCCAGCAGCAAATCCTCAGGTATCGGCACTGAAGCTTTCTTT. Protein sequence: CASSKSSGIGTEAFF.

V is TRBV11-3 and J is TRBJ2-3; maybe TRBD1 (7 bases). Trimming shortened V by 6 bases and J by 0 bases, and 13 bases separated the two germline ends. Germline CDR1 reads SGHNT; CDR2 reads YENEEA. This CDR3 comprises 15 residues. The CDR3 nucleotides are TGTGCCAGCAGTATGACAGGGAGGAGCACAGATACGCAGTATTTT. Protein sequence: CASSMTGRSTDTQYF.

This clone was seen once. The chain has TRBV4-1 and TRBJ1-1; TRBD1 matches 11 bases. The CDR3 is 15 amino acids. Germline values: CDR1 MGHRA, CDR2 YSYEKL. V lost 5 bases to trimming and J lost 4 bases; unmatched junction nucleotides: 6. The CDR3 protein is CASSEGGTGGTEAFF. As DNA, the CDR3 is TGCGCCAGCAGCGAAGGGGGGACAGGGGGCACTGAAGCTTTCTTT.